This TCR beta chain was obtained from a study of T cells in Graves' hyperthyroidism and ophthalmopathy. A lack of ophthalmopathy progression within 18 months defined stable Graves' hyperthyroidism. From RNA transcripts, TCR beta CDR3 regions were amplified. The HTBI primer set was used in a first-round RT-PCR of the TCR CDR3. Using its own MiXCR run on the multiplex PCR reads, TCRdb lists one record per CDR3 protein. The table lists 600,000 to 800,000 distinct CDR3 sequences, just over 35% of them singletons. The CDR3 has 15 residues. The germline V and J ends were trimmed by 0 bases and 0 bases, with 6 bases remaining between them. Germline CDR1 LGHNA, CDR2 YSLEER.

This sequence originates from a woman aged 40 to 49 with Graves' hyperthyroidism. Input material: blood. The chain couples TRBV4-3 to TRBJ1-3; no clear D gene. Here the CDR3 DNA reads TGCGCCAGCAGCCAAGACGGGATCTCTGGAAACACCATATATTTT. It is translated as CASSQDGISGNTIYF.